This T cell receptor (beta chain) was profiled in a study of T cells after yellow fever vaccination. Study-level points and caveats: Clonotype sharing between CD4 and CD8 compartments was small.

This clonotype was counted at least ten times. Its antigen remains unidentified. CDR3 length: 16 amino acids. Germline V gene sequence: CDR1 SGHTA, CDR2 FQGNSA. V lost 5 bases, J lost 0 bases, and 16 bases lay in between. TCRdb analysed the 5' RACE reads with MiXCR anew, one entry per CDR3 protein. The sample yields roughly 320,000 distinct CDR3 sequences, 9.5% to 12% seen once. This receptor was identified in a man between 18 and 35 years old who received the YFV17D yellow fever vaccine. This specimen was CD4+ T cells sorted from PBMCs, taken 45 days after the yellow fever booster vaccination. V gene TRBV7-2 combines with J gene TRBJ1-1, with unresolved D. The CDR3 nucleotides read TGTGCCAGCAGCCCTCGGGGTACCGGGATGAACACTGAAGCTTTCTTT. It encodes CASSPRGTGMNTEAFF.